What follows is one TCR beta chain and its context. V lost 2 bases to trimming and J lost 4 bases, with 9 bases between them. The V gene's germline CDR1 is MNHNS and CDR2 SASEGT. This CDR3 is 15 amino acids long. The primer mix had 60 Vbeta and 13 Jbeta primers. TCRdb's table, derived via immunoSEQ multiplex PCR, lists solely in-frame clones and lacks some. The sample lists fewer than 130,000 clones, about three quarters seen once, with 1% to 1.5% in the top ten. These data belong to a study of cytomegalovirus exposure and HLA in healthy donors. The origin of this receptor is a woman in her 30s in good health and CMV-seronegative. The chain carries TRBV6-1 and TRBJ2-6; TRBD1 might be the D (6 bases). What was sequenced was PBMCs. The CDR3 nucleotides read TGTGCCAGCAGTGAAAAGGGGACAGGGGCCAACGTCCTGACTTTC. Amino acid sequence: CASSEKGTGANVLTF.